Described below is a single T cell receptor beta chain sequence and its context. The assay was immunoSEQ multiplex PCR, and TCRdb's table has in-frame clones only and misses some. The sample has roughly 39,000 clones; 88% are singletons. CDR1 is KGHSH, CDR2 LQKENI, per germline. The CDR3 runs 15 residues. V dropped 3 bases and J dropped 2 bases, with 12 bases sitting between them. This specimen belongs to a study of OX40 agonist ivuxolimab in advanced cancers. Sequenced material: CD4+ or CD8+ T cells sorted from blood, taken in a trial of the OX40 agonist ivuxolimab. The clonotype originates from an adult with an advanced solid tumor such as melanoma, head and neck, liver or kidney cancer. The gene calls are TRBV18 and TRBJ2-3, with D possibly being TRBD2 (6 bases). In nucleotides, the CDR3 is TGTGCCAGCTCACCTCGCGGGAAAAACACAGATACGCAGTATTTT. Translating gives CASSPRGKNTDTQYF.